These 20 T cell receptor beta chains originate from one sample sequenced in a study of control samples from healthy donors and cancer patients. The data were produced by immunoSEQ multiplex PCR, yet TCRdb's version contains in-frame clones alone and is incomplete. The sample lists about 49,000 clones, 70% to 90% seen once, with about 2.6% in the top ten. The sample taken for sequencing was PBMCs. These receptors were collected from a woman between 45 and 60 years old with lung cancer.

The chain links TRBV7-6 to TRBJ2-1, with 12 bases fitting TRBD2. CDR3 length: 15 amino acids. Per the germline V gene, CDR1 is SGHVS and CDR2 is FNYEAQ. V dropped 4 bases and J dropped 4; count of bases not matched to a gene: 2. CDR3 amino acids: CASSSTSGGYNEQFF. The DNA for the CDR3 is TGTGCCAGCAGCTCTACTAGCGGGGGGTACAATGAGCAGTTCTTC.

The J gene is TRBJ2-3, the V gene TRBV30; 11 bases align to TRBD1. V dropped 6 bases and J dropped 5; count of bases not matched to a gene: 7. CDR1 GTSNPN and CDR2 SVGIG come from the germline V gene (reference sequence). This CDR3 has 14 residues. The CDR3 sequence: CACGTGGDLDTQYF. CDR3 bases: TGTGCCTGCGGGACAGGGGGTGACTTAGATACGCAGTATTTT.

The chain employs TRBV11-2 and TRBJ1-2; TRBD1 matches at 8 bases. The CDR3 spans 14 residues. The germline CDR1 and CDR2 sequences are SGHAT and FQNNGV. V was clipped by 3 bases and J by 4 bases; unmatched bases: 4. The CDR3 region has the DNA TGTGCCAGCAGCTTTTATGGACAGGGCTATGGCTACACCTTC. Its protein product is CASSFYGQGYGYTF.

V usage is TRBV7-9 and J usage is TRBJ2-6; no clear D. Germline V lookup: CDR1 SEHNR, CDR2 FQNEAQ (reference sequence). The CDR3 extends over 12 amino acids. V lost 5 bases and J lost 13, with 12 bases in between. CDR3 nucleotides: TGTGCCAGCAGCCCCGACACCCCTGTCCTGACTTTC. Its protein product is CASSPDTPVLTF.

The chain has TRBV19 and TRBJ1-1; no firm D call. V lost 2 bases to trimming and J lost 1 base, with 5 bases between them. Germline V gives CDR1 LNHDA, CDR2 SQIVND (reference sequence). This CDR3 spans 13 amino acids. The CDR3 DNA is TGTGCCAGTAGTATACAACCGAACACTGAAGCTTTCTTT. This codes for CASSIQPNTEAFF.

The J gene is TRBJ2-7, the V gene TRBV6-5; D is undetermined. Per the germline V gene, CDR1 is MNHEY and CDR2 is SVGAGI. The CDR3 runs to 11 residues. The V end was cut by 5 bases, the J end by 5 bases, with 7 bases between. CDR3 in amino acids: CASSTANEQYF. Written as DNA, the CDR3 is TGTGCCAGCAGTACTGCGAACGAGCAGTACTTC.

The chain combines TRBV4-3 with TRBJ2-7; no firm D call. V lost 1 base and J lost 6, with 16 bases in between. The CDR3 totals 15 residues. Germline assignment: CDR1 LGHNA and CDR2 YSLEER. CDR3 region: CASSQAASSGLEQYF. The DNA of the CDR3 is TGCGCCAGCAGCCAAGCCGCCTCGTCCGGTCTCGAGCAGTACTTC.

This chain links TRBV7-9 with TRBJ2-7; D uncertain. The ends were cut back, 5 bases at V and 1 base at J, with 12 bases in the middle. The CDR3 runs 14 residues. Per the germline V gene, CDR1 is SEHNR and CDR2 is FQNEAQ (reference sequence). The CDR3 here is CASSLDMISYEQYF. CDR3 sequence (DNA): TGTGCCAGCAGCCTTGACATGATATCCTACGAGCAGTACTTC.

The V gene is TRBV29-1, the J gene TRBJ1-5; 9 nucleotides agree with TRBD1. V gave up 7 bases and J gave up 7 bases; unmatched junction bases: 5. CDR3 length equals 12 residues. Per the germline V gene, CDR1 is SQVTM and CDR2 is ANQGSEA. This CDR3 is CSALDRGQPQHF. Written as DNA, the CDR3 is TGCAGCGCTTTGGACAGGGGACAGCCCCAGCATTTT.

The gene calls are TRBV7-2 and TRBJ2-7; possible D gene TRBD2, 6 bases. CDR3 length: 17 amino acids. Between the trimmed V and J ends, which lost 5 bases and 3 bases, there was a span of 23 bases. Per germline, CDR1 SGHTA and CDR2 FQGNSA. The CDR3 DNA is TGTGCCAGCAGCCTCACCCCCCCGGGACTGATGATCTACGAGCAGTACTTC. It specifies CASSLTPPGLMIYEQYF.

The chain has TRBV5-4 and TRBJ1-2; D call uncertain. V was clipped by 3 bases and J by 8 bases, with 14 bases between them. The germline V gene has CDR1 SGHNT and CDR2 YYREEE (reference sequence). The CDR3 has 13 residues. The CDR3 protein is CASSWVRGDGYTF. Here the CDR3 DNA reads TGTGCCAGCAGCTGGGTACGGGGTGACGGCTACACCTTC.

The V call is TRBV5-1, the J call TRBJ2-7; D not resolved. Trimming removed 1 base from V and 1 base from J, with 9 bases in between. This CDR3 has 14 amino acids. Germline V gives CDR1 SGHRS, CDR2 YFSETQ. The CDR3 sequence: CASSLIGTSYEQYF. The CDR3 DNA sequence: TGCGCCAGCAGCTTGATTGGCACTTCCTACGAGCAGTACTTC. Based on the CDR3 plus reference TRBV5-1 and TRBJ2-7, the full variable domain is KAGVTQTPRYLIKTRGQQVTLSCSPISGHRSVSWYQQTPGQGLQFLFEYFSETQRNKGNFPGRFSGRQFSNSRSEMNVSTLELGDSALYLCASSLIGTSYEQYFGPGTRLTVT.

This clone has only one observation. The chain is built from TRBV14 and TRBJ2-5; the D call may be TRBD1 or TRBD2 (5 bases each). The CDR3 contains 15 residues. Trimming stripped 4 bases from V and 5 bases from J, with 17 bases between. The germline V gene encodes CDR1 SGHDN and CDR2 FVKESK. CDR3 in DNA: TGTGCCAGCAGCCCGTGGGGGTTACAGGCTGAGACCCAGTACTTC. This translates into CASSPWGLQAETQYF. Full variable domain (rest looked up from reference TRBV14 and TRBJ2-5): EAGVTQFPSHSVIEKGQTVTLRCDPISGHDNLYWYRRVMGKEIKFLLHFVKESKQDESGMPNNRFLAERTGGTYSTLKVQPAELEDSGVYFCASSPWGLQAETQYFGPGTRLLVL.

The chain recombines TRBV7-3 with TRBJ1-1; maybe TRBD1 (5 bases). Germline CDR1 SGHTA, CDR2 FQGTGA. There are 13 residues in the CDR3. Trimming cost V 0 bases and J 5 bases, with 7 bases left between them. CDR3 in DNA: TGTGCCAGCAGCTTAACAGGGGCAACTGAAGCTTTCTTT. This encodes CASSLTGATEAFF.

V usage is TRBV28 and J usage is TRBJ2-2; D is ambiguous. The CDR3 sequence is 13 residues long. From germline, CDR1 is MDHEN and CDR2 SYDVKM. V lost 6 bases, J lost 1 base, and 6 bases lay in between. CDR3 protein: CASRVVNTGELFF. Here the CDR3 DNA reads TGTGCCAGCAGGGTGGTGAACACCGGGGAGCTGTTTTTT.

CDR3: CASSRGLAGDYEQYF. DNA for the CDR3: TGTGCCAGCAGCCGGGGACTAGCGGGGGACTACGAGCAGTACTTC. The V gene is TRBV5-4, the J gene TRBJ2-7; 14 bases map to TRBD2. Germline V CDR1 and CDR2: SGHNT, YYREEE (reference sequence). V lost 4 bases, J lost 3 bases, and 3 bases stayed unmatched. There are 15 residues in the CDR3.

The CDR3 protein is CASSLDYNEQFF. DNA for the CDR3: TGTGCCAGCAGCTTGGACTACAATGAGCAGTTCTTC. The chain is built from TRBV13 and TRBJ2-1, with D hard to call. This CDR3 spans 12 amino acids. Germline V CDR1 and CDR2: PRHDT, FYEKMQ (reference sequence). V was shortened by 3 bases and J by 3 bases, with 3 bases between the two germline ends.

This clone was seen a few times. The chain employs TRBV9 and TRBJ2-3; D is unclear. Trimming removed 1 base from V and 4 bases from J, with 10 bases in between. The CDR3 has 14 amino acids. Germline CDR1 and CDR2: SGDLS and YYNGEE. The CDR3 coding sequence is TGTGCCAGCAGCGTAAACAACCTCGCAGATACGCAGTATTTT. Amino acid sequence: CASSVNNLADTQYF.

The V call is TRBV5-1, the J call TRBJ1-2; D is unclear. Between the trimmed V and J ends, which lost 0 bases and 0 bases, there was a span of 6 bases. The germline CDR1 and CDR2 sequences are SGHRS and YFSETQ. This CDR3 comprises 14 residues. As DNA, the CDR3 is TGCGCCAGCAGCTTGGATCCATCTAACTATGGCTACACCTTC. It encodes CASSLDPSNYGYTF.

The V gene is TRBV9, the J gene TRBJ1-1; D ambiguous. The CDR3 has 13 amino acids. V was trimmed by 5 bases and J by 0 bases, leaving 8 bases between them. From germline, CDR1 is SGDLS and CDR2 YYNGEE. The CDR3 bases are TGTGCCAGCAGTGTCCTACTGAACACTGAAGCTTTCTTT. It yields the protein CASSVLLNTEAFF.